This is a list of T cell receptor beta chains from one sample in a study of blood T cell repertoires in COVID-19. Using immunoSEQ multiplex PCR, the repertoire was profiled, and TCRdb retains in-frame clones only, with some absent. Of under 150,000 clones listed, approximately 88% are singletons. What was sequenced was peripheral blood. These receptors came from a man between 65 and 85 years old with active COVID-19. Each CDR3 is given with its conserved first and last residue. The D gene is left open where the match is weak. The size entry is marked missing in some rows and otherwise reads once, few, many or a size class.

len	d_gene	v_gene	j_gene	abundance	CDR3aa	CDR3nt
16	TRBD1	TRBV15	TRBJ1-2	once	CATSTAPGTGNYGYTF	TGCGCCACCAGCACCGCCCCCGGGACAGGGAACTATGGCTACACCTTC
11	-	TRBV20-1	TRBJ1-1	-	CSASSRGAAFF	TGCAGTGCTAGCAGTCGGGGGGCCGCTTTCTTT
12	-	TRBV28	TRBJ2-7	-	CASIAHGDEQYF	TGTGCCAGCATTGCGCACGGAGACGAGCAGTACTTC
14	-	TRBV28	TRBJ1-2	-	CASPRGSRDYGYTF	TGTGCCAGCCCTAGGGGGAGTAGGGACTATGGCTACACCTTC
14	TRBD1	TRBV4-1	TRBJ1-2	-	CASSQVGTGYGYTF	TGCGCCAGCAGCCAAGTCGGGACAGGCTATGGCTACACCTTC
15	-	TRBV28	TRBJ2-5	-	CASSFSDSYQETQYF	TGTGCCAGCAGTTTTTCGGACAGCTATCAAGAGACCCAGTACTTC
13	-	TRBV18	TRBJ1-2	-	CASSPERLGGYTF	TGTGCCAGCTCACCGGAGAGACTCGGTGGCTACACCTTC
15	TRBD2	TRBV6-6	TRBJ2-7	-	CASSGGLAGSWGQYF	TGTGCCAGCAGCGGCGGACTAGCGGGTTCCTGGGGTCAGTACTTC
15	TRBD2	TRBV5-1	TRBJ2-1	-	CASSLTGTSSNEQFF	TGCGCCAGCAGCTTAACCGGGACTAGCTCCAATGAGCAGTTCTTC
14	-	TRBV27	TRBJ1-5	-	CASSFGQGAQPQHF	TGTGCCAGCAGTTTTGGGCAGGGCGCCCAGCCCCAGCATTTT
13	TRBD2	TRBV29-1	TRBJ2-1	many	CSVEGLADNEQFF	TGCAGCGTTGAGGGACTAGCGGACAATGAGCAGTTCTTC
14	-	TRBV19	TRBJ2-2	-	CASTGQMNTGELFF	TGTGCCAGTACCGGACAGATGAACACCGGGGAGCTGTTTTTT
14	TRBD1	TRBV27	TRBJ2-7	-	CASNPRDRAYEQYF	TGTGCCAGCAACCCCCGGGACAGGGCCTACGAGCAGTACTTC
15	-	TRBV24-1	TRBJ1-1	-	CATSDSSQGNTEAFF	TGTGCCACCAGTGATTCGTCACAGGGGAACACTGAAGCTTTCTTT
14	TRBD2	TRBV6-1	TRBJ2-7	-	CASSELAELYEQYF	TGTGCCAGCAGTGAACTAGCGGAACTTTACGAGCAGTACTTC
14	-	TRBV10-3	TRBJ1-2	-	CAISEGSRLGGYTF	TGTGCCATCAGTGAGGGCTCACGACTAGGCGGCTACACCTTC
13	-	TRBV27	TRBJ1-2	-	CASRGSSVQGYTF	TGTGCCAGCAGGGGCTCTTCCGTACAAGGCTACACCTTC
15	TRBD1	TRBV27	TRBJ1-1	-	CASSPQRTGRTEAFF	TGTGCCAGCAGTCCCCAAAGGACAGGGAGGACTGAAGCTTTCTTT
14	-	TRBV3-1/TRBV3-2	TRBJ2-7	-	CASSPRGGRYEQYF	TGTGCCAGCAGCCCAAGGGGCGGAAGGTACGAGCAGTACTTC